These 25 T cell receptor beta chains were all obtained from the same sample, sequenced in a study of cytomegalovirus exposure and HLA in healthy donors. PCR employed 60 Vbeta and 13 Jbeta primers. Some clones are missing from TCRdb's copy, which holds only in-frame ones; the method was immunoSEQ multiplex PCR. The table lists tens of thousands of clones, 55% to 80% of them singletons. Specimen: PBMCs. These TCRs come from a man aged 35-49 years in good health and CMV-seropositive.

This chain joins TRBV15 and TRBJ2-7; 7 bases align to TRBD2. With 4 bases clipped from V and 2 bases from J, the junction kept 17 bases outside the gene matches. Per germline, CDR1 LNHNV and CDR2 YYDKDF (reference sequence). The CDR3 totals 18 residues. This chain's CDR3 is CATSTDRPGPGRTYEQYF. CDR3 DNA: TGTGCCACCAGCACGGACCGGCCGGGACCCGGGAGGACCTACGAGCAGTACTTC.

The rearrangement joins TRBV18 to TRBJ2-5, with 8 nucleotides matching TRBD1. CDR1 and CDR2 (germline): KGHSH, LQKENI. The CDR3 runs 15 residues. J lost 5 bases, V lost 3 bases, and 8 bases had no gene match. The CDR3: CASSPRTGRLETQYF. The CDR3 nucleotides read TGTGCCAGCTCACCCAGGACAGGGAGGTTGGAGACCCAGTACTTC.

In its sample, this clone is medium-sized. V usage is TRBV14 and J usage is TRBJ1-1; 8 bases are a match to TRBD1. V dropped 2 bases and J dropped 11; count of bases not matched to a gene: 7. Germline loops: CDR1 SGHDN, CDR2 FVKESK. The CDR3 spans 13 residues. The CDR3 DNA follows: TGTGCCAGCAGCCAATACAGGGGGACTGCGGCTTTCTTT. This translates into CASSQYRGTAAFF.

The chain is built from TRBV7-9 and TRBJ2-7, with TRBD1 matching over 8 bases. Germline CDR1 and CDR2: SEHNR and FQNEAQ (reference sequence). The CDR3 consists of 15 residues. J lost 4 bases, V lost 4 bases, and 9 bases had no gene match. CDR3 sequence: CASSSTGTGSYEQYF. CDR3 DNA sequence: TGTGCCAGCAGCTCCACCGGGACAGGATCGTACGAGCAGTACTTC.

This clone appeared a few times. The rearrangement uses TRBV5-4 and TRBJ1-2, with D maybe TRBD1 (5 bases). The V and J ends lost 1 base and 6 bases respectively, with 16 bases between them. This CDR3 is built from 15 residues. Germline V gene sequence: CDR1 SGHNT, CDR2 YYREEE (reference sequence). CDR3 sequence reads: CASSLMGTYMDGYTF. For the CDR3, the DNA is TGTGCCAGCAGCTTGATGGGGACTTATATGGATGGCTACACCTTC.

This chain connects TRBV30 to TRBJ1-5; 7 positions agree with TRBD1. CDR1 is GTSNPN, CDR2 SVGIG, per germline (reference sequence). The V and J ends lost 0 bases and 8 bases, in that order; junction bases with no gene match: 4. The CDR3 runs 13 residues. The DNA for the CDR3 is TGTGCCTGGAGTGTCCCAGGGGGGAAGCCCCAGCATTTT. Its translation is CAWSVPGGKPQHF.

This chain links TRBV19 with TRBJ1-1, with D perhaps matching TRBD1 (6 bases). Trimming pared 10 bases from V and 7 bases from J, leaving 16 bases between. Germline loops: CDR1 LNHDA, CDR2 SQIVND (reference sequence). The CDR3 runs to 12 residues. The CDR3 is CATSQGILEAFF. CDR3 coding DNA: TGTGCCACATCACAGGGTATCCTTGAAGCTTTCTTT.

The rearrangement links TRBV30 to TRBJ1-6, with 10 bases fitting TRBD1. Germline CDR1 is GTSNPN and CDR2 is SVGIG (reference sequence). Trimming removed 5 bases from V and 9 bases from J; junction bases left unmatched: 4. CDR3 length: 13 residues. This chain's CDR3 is CAWGQGVPSPLHF. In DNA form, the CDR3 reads TGTGCCTGGGGACAGGGGGTACCTTCACCCCTCCACTTT.

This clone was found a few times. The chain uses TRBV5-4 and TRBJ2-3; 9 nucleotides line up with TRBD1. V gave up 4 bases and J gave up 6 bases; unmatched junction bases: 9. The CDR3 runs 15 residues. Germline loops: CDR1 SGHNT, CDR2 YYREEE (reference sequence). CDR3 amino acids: CASSRAGQGGDTQYF. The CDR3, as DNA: TGTGCCAGCAGCCGAGCGGGACAGGGAGGGGATACGCAGTATTTT. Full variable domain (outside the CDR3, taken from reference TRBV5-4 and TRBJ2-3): ETGVTQSPTHLIKTRGQQVTLRCSSQSGHNTVSWYQQALGQGPQFIFQYYREEENGRGNFPPRFSGLQFPNYSSELNVNALELDDSALYLCASSRAGQGGDTQYFGPGTRLTVL.

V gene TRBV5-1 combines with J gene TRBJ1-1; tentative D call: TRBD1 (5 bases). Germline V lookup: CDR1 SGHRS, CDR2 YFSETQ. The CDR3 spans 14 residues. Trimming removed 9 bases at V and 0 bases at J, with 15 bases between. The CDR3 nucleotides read TGCGCCACCCGAGACGGGGGGTTGAACACTGAAGCTTTCTTT. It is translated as CATRDGGLNTEAFF.

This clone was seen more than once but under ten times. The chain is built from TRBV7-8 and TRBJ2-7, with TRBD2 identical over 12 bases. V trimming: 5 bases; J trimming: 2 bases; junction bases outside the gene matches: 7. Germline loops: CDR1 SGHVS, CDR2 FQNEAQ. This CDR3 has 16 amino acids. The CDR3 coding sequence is TGTGCCAGCAGCGGGGGGAGACTAGCGGGGGCCTACGAGCAGTACTTC. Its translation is CASSGGRLAGAYEQYF.

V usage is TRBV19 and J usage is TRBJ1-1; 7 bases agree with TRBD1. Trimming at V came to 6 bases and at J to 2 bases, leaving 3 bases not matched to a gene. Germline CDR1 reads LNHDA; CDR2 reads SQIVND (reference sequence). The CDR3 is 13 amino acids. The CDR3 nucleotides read TGTGCCAGTAGGGACAGGCTAAACACTGAAGCTTTCTTT. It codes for CASRDRLNTEAFF.

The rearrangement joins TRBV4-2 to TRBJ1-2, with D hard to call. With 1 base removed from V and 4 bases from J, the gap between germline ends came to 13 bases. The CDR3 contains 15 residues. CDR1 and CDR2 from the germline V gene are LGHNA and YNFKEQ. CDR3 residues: CASSQGEADSYGYTF. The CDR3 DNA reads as TGTGCCAGCAGCCAAGGAGAGGCCGATTCCTATGGCTACACCTTC.

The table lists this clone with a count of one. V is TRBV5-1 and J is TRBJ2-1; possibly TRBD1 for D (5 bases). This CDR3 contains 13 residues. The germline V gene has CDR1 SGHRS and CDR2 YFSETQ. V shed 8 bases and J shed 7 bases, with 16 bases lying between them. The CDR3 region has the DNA TGCGCCAGTAGGGGTGATGGGTTGAATGAGCAGTTCTTC. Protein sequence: CASRGDGLNEQFF.

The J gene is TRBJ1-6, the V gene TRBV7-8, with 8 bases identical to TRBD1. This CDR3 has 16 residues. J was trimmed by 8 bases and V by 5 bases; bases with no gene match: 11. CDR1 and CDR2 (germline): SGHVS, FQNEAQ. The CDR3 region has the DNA TGTGCCAGCAGCCCCTCGGACAGGGTCGAATATTCACCCCTCCACTTT. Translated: CASSPSDRVEYSPLHF. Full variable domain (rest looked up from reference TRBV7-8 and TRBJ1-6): GAGVSQSPRYKVAKRGQDVALRCDPISGHVSLFWYQQALGQGPEFLTYFQNEAQLDKSGLPSDRFFAERPEGSVSTLKIQRTQQEDSAVYLCASSPSDRVEYSPLHFGNGTRLTVT.

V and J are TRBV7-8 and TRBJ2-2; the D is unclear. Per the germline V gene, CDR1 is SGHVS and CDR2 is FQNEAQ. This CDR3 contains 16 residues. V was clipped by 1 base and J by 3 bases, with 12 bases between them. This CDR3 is CASSLGAKLYTGELFF. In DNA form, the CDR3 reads TGTGCCAGCAGCTTAGGGGCCAAATTATACACCGGGGAGCTGTTTTTT.

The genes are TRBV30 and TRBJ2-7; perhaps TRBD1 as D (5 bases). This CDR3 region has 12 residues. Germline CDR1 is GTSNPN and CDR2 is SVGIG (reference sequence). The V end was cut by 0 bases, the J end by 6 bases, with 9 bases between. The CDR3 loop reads CAWSVTVVEQYF. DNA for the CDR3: TGTGCCTGGAGTGTGACAGTCGTCGAGCAGTACTTC.

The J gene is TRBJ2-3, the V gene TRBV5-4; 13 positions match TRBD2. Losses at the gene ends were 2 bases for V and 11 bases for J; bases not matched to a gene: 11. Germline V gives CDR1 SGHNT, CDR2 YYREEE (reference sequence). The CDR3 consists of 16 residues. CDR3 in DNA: TGTGCCAGCAGCTTCTCCGGACTAGCGGGAGTGCTTGTGCAGTATTTT. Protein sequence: CASSFSGLAGVLVQYF.

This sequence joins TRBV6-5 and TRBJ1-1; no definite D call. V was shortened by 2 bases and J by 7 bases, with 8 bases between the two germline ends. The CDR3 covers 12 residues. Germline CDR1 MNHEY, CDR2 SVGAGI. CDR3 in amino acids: CASSYRASEAFF. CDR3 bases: TGTGCCAGCAGTTACAGAGCGAGTGAAGCTTTCTTT.

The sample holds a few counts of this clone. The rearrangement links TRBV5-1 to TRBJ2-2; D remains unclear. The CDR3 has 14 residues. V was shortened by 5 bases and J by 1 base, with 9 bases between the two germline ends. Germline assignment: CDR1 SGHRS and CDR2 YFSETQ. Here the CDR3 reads CASRGLGNTGELFF. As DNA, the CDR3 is TGCGCCAGCAGGGGCCTGGGGAACACCGGGGAGCTGTTTTTT.

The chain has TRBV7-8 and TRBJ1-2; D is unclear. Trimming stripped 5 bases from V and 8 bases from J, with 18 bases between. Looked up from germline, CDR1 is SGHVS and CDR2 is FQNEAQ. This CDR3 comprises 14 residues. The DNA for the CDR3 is TGTGCCAGCAGCCAGGCCGATGCGGGAACGGGCTACACCTTC. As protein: CASSQADAGTGYTF.

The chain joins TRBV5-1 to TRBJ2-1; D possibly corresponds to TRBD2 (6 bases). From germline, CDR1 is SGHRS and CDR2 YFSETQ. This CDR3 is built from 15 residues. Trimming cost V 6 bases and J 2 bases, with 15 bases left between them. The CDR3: CASTLRGAPYNEQFF. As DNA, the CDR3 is TGCGCCAGCACCCTGCGGGGAGCGCCCTACAATGAGCAGTTCTTC.

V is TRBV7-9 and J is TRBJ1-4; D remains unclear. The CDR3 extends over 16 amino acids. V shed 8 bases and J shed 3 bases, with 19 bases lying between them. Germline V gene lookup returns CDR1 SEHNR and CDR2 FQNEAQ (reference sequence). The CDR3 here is CASGPWGLGANEKLFF. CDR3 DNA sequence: TGTGCCAGCGGACCTTGGGGTCTGGGAGCTAATGAAAAACTGTTTTTT.

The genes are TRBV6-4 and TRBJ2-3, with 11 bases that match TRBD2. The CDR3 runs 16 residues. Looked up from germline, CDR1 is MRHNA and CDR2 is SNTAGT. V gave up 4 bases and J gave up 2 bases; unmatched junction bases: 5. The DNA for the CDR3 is TGTGCCAGCAGTGCTACTAGCGGGGGCCCCACAGATACGCAGTATTTT. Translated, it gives CASSATSGGPTDTQYF.

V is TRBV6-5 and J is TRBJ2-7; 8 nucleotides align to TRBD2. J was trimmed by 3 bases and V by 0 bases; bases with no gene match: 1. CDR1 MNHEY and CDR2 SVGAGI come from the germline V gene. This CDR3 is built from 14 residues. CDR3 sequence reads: CASSYSSGDYEQYF. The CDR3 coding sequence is TGTGCCAGCAGTTACTCTAGCGGGGACTACGAGCAGTACTTC.